This TCR beta chain was profiled in a study of OX40 agonist ivuxolimab in advanced cancers. Study summary: Cohort: approximately 83% men, mean age 60, aged about 23 to 80. General study findings and limits: Expanded peripheral T cell antigen specificity was not determined.

Comment on this clone: The antigen remains unidentified.

The CDR3 is made up of 17 amino acids. Trimming at V came to 3 bases and at J to 3 bases, leaving 11 bases not matched to a gene. CDR1 is SGDLS, CDR2 YYNGEE, per germline. TCRdb's copy holds only in-frame clones and misses some; the assay was immunoSEQ multiplex PCR. The table shows tens of thousands of clones, with about 91% occurring only once. The chain has TRBV9 and TRBJ2-2, with 7 bases identical to TRBD2. The sequencing used CD4+ or CD8+ T cells sorted from blood, collected in a trial of the OX40 agonist ivuxolimab. The TCR originated in an adult with an advanced solid tumor such as melanoma, head and neck, liver or kidney cancer. In nucleotides, the CDR3 is TGTGCCAGCAGCGCCCCTGCGGGAGTGGTGGACACCGGGGAGCTGTTTTTT. Protein sequence: CASSAPAGVVDTGELFF.